Below, 28 T cell receptor beta chains from the same sample are listed, as sequenced in a study of beta chain features in type 1 diabetes. Every bit of the isolated RNA underwent reverse transcription, so sequencing read expressed TCRB transcripts. Some clones are missing from TCRdb's copy, which holds only in-frame ones; the method was immunoSEQ multiplex PCR. The sample yields about 110,000 clones, roughly 40% seen once. The specimen sequenced was stem cell memory CD4+ T cells from blood. These receptors all stem from a woman between 18 and 29 years old in good health.

The rearrangement links TRBV7-3 to TRBJ2-1, with a tentative D call TRBD2 (5 bases). The CDR3 is 15 amino acids. Trimming left V 0 bases short and J 2 bases short, with 8 bases between. Per the germline V gene, CDR1 is SGHTA and CDR2 is FQGTGA. The CDR3 sequence is CASSLTGEPYNEQFF. The CDR3 DNA is TGTGCCAGCAGCTTAACCGGGGAGCCCTACAATGAGCAGTTCTTC.

The genes are TRBV7-6 and TRBJ2-7; 7 nucleotides line up with TRBD2. The CDR3 covers 16 residues. Germline values: CDR1 SGHVS, CDR2 FNYEAQ. With 4 bases clipped from V and 5 bases from J, the junction kept 14 bases outside the gene matches. This CDR3 reads CASSSRRRERRHEQYF. In DNA, the CDR3 is TGTGCCAGCAGCTCCAGGCGGCGGGAGAGACGACACGAGCAGTACTTC.

A few counts support this clone. V usage is TRBV4-3 and J usage is TRBJ1-2; D remains unclear. Germline V lookup: CDR1 LGHNA, CDR2 YSLEER. V dropped 3 bases and J dropped 3 bases, with 11 bases sitting between them. This CDR3 is built from 14 residues. CDR3: CASSHRAQDYGYTF. The CDR3 DNA reads as TGCGCCAGCAGCCATCGAGCCCAGGACTATGGCTACACCTTC.

This clone was counted a few times. The rearrangement uses TRBV5-6 and TRBJ2-6; 9 positions match TRBD1. The V gene's germline CDR1 is SGHDT and CDR2 YYEEEE. After removal of 2 bases from V and 4 bases from J, the junction contained 4 bases not matched to a gene. This CDR3 comprises 16 residues. The CDR3 region is CASSFYRGRGANVLTF. CDR3 bases: TGTGCCAGCAGCTTTTACAGGGGGCGAGGGGCCAACGTCCTGACTTTC. The full variable domain, with the rest looked up from reference TRBV5-6 and TRBJ2-6, is DAGVTQSPTHLIKTRGQQVTLRCSPKSGHDTVSWYQQALGQGPQFIFQYYEEEERQRGNFPDRFSGHQFPNYSSELNVNALLLGDSALYLCASSFYRGRGANVLTFGAGSRLTVL.

The chain combines TRBV7-6 with TRBJ2-3; TRBD2 matches at 8 bases. Trimming at V came to 5 bases and at J to 13 bases, leaving 32 bases not matched to a gene. The length of the CDR3 is 20 residues. Germline-derived CDR1 and CDR2 are SGHVS and FNYEAQ. The CDR3 DNA follows: TGTGCCAGCAGCCCACGACTTACCAGCGGGAGTCGAGGATGGACTACGCCGGAGTATTTT. It is translated as CASSPRLTSGSRGWTTPEYF.

In its sample, this clone was seen a few times. This chain links TRBV9 with TRBJ2-1; D perhaps matches TRBD1 (6 bases). The germline V gene has CDR1 SGDLS and CDR2 YYNGEE. The CDR3 length is 17 residues. V lost 3 bases to trimming and J lost 0 bases, with 16 bases between them. For the CDR3, the DNA is TGTGCCAGCAGCGAACCACGTCAGGGGAGCTCCTACAATGAGCAGTTCTTC. Its translation is CASSEPRQGSSYNEQFF.

The V gene is TRBV7-9, the J gene TRBJ2-3, with D perhaps matching TRBD1 (6 bases). This CDR3 has 10 residues. The ends were cut back, 4 bases at V and 10 bases at J, with 6 bases in the middle. Germline V gives CDR1 SEHNR, CDR2 FQNEAQ (reference sequence). The CDR3 spells CASSSGAQYF. CDR3 in DNA: TGTGCCAGCAGCTCAGGGGCGCAGTATTTT. Drawing the rest from reference TRBV7-9 and TRBJ2-3, the complete variable domain is DTGVSQNPRHKITKRGQNVTFRCDPISEHNRLYWYRQTLGQGPEFLTYFQNEAQLEKSRLLSDRFSAERPKGSFSTLEIQRTEQGDSAMYLCASSSGAQYFGPGTRLTVL.

This chain links TRBV21-1 with TRBJ2-3; the table's D gene call, TRBD1, was not cross checked with the DNA. TRBV21-1 is recorded as a pseudogene. CDR3 length: 19 amino acids. The CDR3 loop is CASSPAGTVHSKGTDTQYF. The CDR3, as DNA: TGTGCCAGCAGTCCGGCCGGGACAGTACACTCGAAGGGCACAGATACGCAGTATTTT.

This chain links TRBV11-1 with TRBJ1-2; TRBD1 agrees at 7 bases. Germline CDR1 reads SGHAT; CDR2 reads FQDESV (reference sequence). There are 19 residues in the CDR3. V lost 2 bases, J lost 0 bases, and 15 bases stayed unmatched. CDR3 sequence (DNA): TGTGCCAGCAGCTTACCGAAGGGGGCGGAATCCCGAGCTAACTATGGCTACACCTTC. This gives the protein CASSLPKGAESRANYGYTF.

This clone was detected only a few times. The chain carries TRBV5-1 and TRBJ2-1, with 14 bases fitting TRBD2. With V trimmed by 3 bases and J by 2 bases, 7 bases remained unmatched. The CDR3 is made up of 18 amino acids. CDR1 is SGHRS and CDR2 is YFSETQ in the germline V gene. The CDR3 region is CASSSGTSGRNPYNEQFF. The CDR3, as DNA: TGCGCCAGCAGCTCCGGGACTAGCGGGAGAAATCCCTACAATGAGCAGTTCTTC.

V is TRBV7-9 and J is TRBJ2-2; D gene unclear. Trimming shortened V by 7 bases and J by 8 bases, and 17 bases separated the two germline ends. CDR1 and CDR2 from the germline V gene are SEHNR and FQNEAQ (reference sequence). The CDR3 is made up of 14 amino acids. CDR3 coding DNA: TGTGCCAGCACCCTCAGAAACAGTCGAGGGGAGCTGTTTTTT. Protein: CASTLRNSRGELFF.

This clone was seen a handful of times. The V and J genes are TRBV4-1 and TRBJ2-2; 10 bases are a match to TRBD1. Germline loops: CDR1 MGHRA, CDR2 YSYEKL. The CDR3 contains 17 residues. V trimming: 6 bases; J trimming: 0 bases; junction bases outside the gene matches: 7. Here the CDR3 reads CASRRDRGTSNTGELFF. CDR3 in DNA: TGCGCCAGCAGACGGGACAGGGGAACCTCGAACACCGGGGAGCTGTTTTTT.

This chain links TRBV28 with TRBJ1-4, with 7 bases matching TRBD1. From germline, CDR1 is MDHEN and CDR2 SYDVKM. The V segment lost 4 bases and the J segment 7 bases; nucleotides outside the gene matches: 15. The CDR3 totals 17 residues. The CDR3 is CASSSGALQGSGEKLFF. The DNA of the CDR3 is TGTGCCAGCAGTTCTGGGGCATTACAGGGGAGTGGTGAAAAACTGTTTTTT.

The sample holds a few counts of this clone. The chain couples TRBV15 to TRBJ2-3; the match to TRBD2 covers 11 bases. Trimming at V came to 3 bases and at J to 0 bases, leaving 5 bases not matched to a gene. CDR3 length: 17 residues. CDR1 is LNHNV, CDR2 YYDKDF, per germline (reference sequence). CDR3 sequence reads: CATSSRLAGFSTDTQYF. CDR3 in DNA: TGTGCCACCAGCAGCAGACTAGCGGGGTTTAGCACAGATACGCAGTATTTT.

The chain combines TRBV7-9 with TRBJ1-1; no clear D. There are 15 residues in the CDR3. Trimming took 1 base from V and 3 from J, leaving 12 bases between them. Germline values: CDR1 SEHNR, CDR2 FQNEAQ (reference sequence). The CDR3 region is CASSLGRLTHTEAFF. CDR3 bases: TGTGCCAGCAGCTTAGGGAGGCTTACTCACACTGAAGCTTTCTTT.

This clone was found once. V is TRBV28 and J is TRBJ1-2; D remains unclear. The CDR3 runs to 12 residues. V was cut by 3 bases and J by 8 bases, with 10 bases left in between. From germline, CDR1 is MDHEN and CDR2 SYDVKM. The CDR3 region has the DNA TGTGCCAGCAGTTTTGTCCCTTTCGGCTACACCTTC. Its protein product is CASSFVPFGYTF.

The chain uses TRBV4-2 and TRBJ2-1, with 8 bases lining up with TRBD2. This CDR3 has 15 amino acids. In germline, CDR1 is LGHNA, CDR2 YNFKEQ. J gave up 6 bases and V 1 base, and 5 bases lay outside the gene matches. The CDR3 DNA reads TGTGCCAGCAGCCAAGGGCTAGCGGGCGTCAATGAGCAGTTCTTC. Translated: CASSQGLAGVNEQFF.

V is TRBV2 and J is TRBJ1-5; 8 bases line up with TRBD1. This CDR3 comprises 13 residues. Trimming cost V 6 bases and J 9 bases; bases outside gene matches: 7. Germline loops: CDR1 SNHLY, CDR2 FYNNEI. The CDR3 reads CASRDRDLGPQHF. For the CDR3, the DNA is TGTGCCAGCAGGGACAGGGACTTAGGGCCCCAGCATTTT. The full variable domain, completed using reference TRBV2 and TRBJ1-5, is EPEVTQTPSHQVTQMGQEVILRCVPISNHLYFYWYRQILGQKVEFLVSFYNNEISEKSEIFDDQFSVERPDGSNFTLKIRSTKLEDSAMYFCASRDRDLGPQHFGDGTRLSIL.

The rearrangement uses TRBV10-3 and TRBJ2-7; unclear D gene. Germline V CDR1 and CDR2: ENHRY, SYGVKD. The ends were cut back, 0 bases at V and 6 bases at J, with 6 bases in the middle. CDR3 size: 12 residues. CDR3 bases: TGTGCCATCAGTGAGTCGCCTAGCGAGCAGTACTTC. This codes for CAISESPSEQYF.

This clone occurred a few times. The rearrangement joins TRBV28 to TRBJ2-5; the D gene is possibly TRBD2 (6 bases). The CDR3 has 15 residues. Germline CDR1 is MDHEN and CDR2 is SYDVKM. Trimming took 2 bases from V and 4 from J, leaving 14 bases between them. CDR3 loop: CASSLGGARGETQYF. CDR3 DNA: TGTGCCAGCAGTTTAGGAGGGGCACGTGGAGAGACCCAGTACTTC.

In this sample, this clone turned up a few times. The rearrangement links TRBV29-1 to TRBJ2-2; TRBD1 agrees at 7 bases. The CDR3 runs 14 residues. Germline CDR1 and CDR2: SQVTM and ANQGSEA. J lost 3 bases, V lost 4 bases, and 5 bases had no gene match. The CDR3 protein is CSVVGQGDTGELFF. CDR3 nucleotides: TGCAGCGTTGTCGGCCAGGGGGACACCGGGGAGCTGTTTTTT.

The chain recombines TRBV7-9 with TRBJ2-1; D is unclear. The germline V gene encodes CDR1 SEHNR and CDR2 FQNEAQ (reference sequence). The CDR3 is 15 amino acids. The germline V and J ends were trimmed by 0 bases and 2 bases, with 8 bases remaining between them. CDR3 bases: TGTGCCAGCAGCTTAGCCCTAGTCCCCTACAATGAGCAGTTCTTC. It translates to CASSLALVPYNEQFF.

On this clone: Different DNA sequences within this sample yield the same CDR3. The V and J genes are TRBV27 and TRBJ2-2, with D uncertain. The CDR3 runs to 12 residues. V gave up 4 bases and J gave up 3 bases, with 3 bases separating them. Germline-derived CDR1 and CDR2 are MNHEY and SMNVEV (reference sequence). The chain's CDR3 is CASSSYTGELFF. CDR3 sequence (DNA): TGTGCCAGCAGTTCTTACACCGGGGAGCTGTTTTTT.

There are a few counts of this clone. The chain couples TRBV9 to TRBJ1-1, with D perhaps TRBD1 (5 bases). CDR3 length: 18 residues. Germline V gene lookup returns CDR1 SGDLS and CDR2 YYNGEE. Trimming pared 4 bases from V and 1 base from J, leaving 23 bases between. The CDR3 coding sequence is TGTGCCAGCAGCCACAGTAGGCAGGCAGTCGGACAGAACACTGAAGCTTTCTTT. This gives the protein CASSHSRQAVGQNTEAFF. Together with reference TRBV9 and TRBJ1-1, the CDR3 gives the full variable domain: DSGVTQTPKHLITATGQRVTLRCSPRSGDLSVYWYQQSLDQGLQFLIQYYNGEERAKGNILERFSAQQFPDLHSELNLSSLELGDSALYFCASSHSRQAVGQNTEAFFGQGTRLTVV.

This clone turned up a few times. This chain joins TRBV7-8 and TRBJ2-7, with TRBD1 matching 10 bases. The germline V gene has CDR1 SGHVS and CDR2 FQNEAQ. The length of the CDR3 is 13 residues. J gave up 3 bases and V 5 bases, and 1 base lay outside the gene matches. CDR3 DNA sequence: TGTGCCAGCAGCCGGACAGGGGGCTACGAGCAGTACTTC. This translates into CASSRTGGYEQYF.

The rearrangement uses TRBV20-1 and TRBJ2-7; possibly TRBD1 for D (5 bases). This CDR3 has 11 amino acids. Per the germline V gene, CDR1 is DFQATT and CDR2 is SNEGSKA (reference sequence). The V end lost 7 bases, the J end lost 3 bases, and 10 bases lay between the germline ends. CDR3 amino acids: CSGRQLYEQYF. In DNA form, the CDR3 reads TGCAGTGGGCGACAGCTCTACGAGCAGTACTTC.

V usage is TRBV28 and J usage is TRBJ1-1; 7 bases agree with TRBD1. V dropped 7 bases and J dropped 7; count of bases not matched to a gene: 6. The CDR3 loop spans 12 amino acids. Per the germline V gene, CDR1 is MDHEN and CDR2 is SYDVKM. The CDR3 DNA reads TGTGCCAGCACCGGGACAGTCCTTGAAGCTTTCTTT. The encoded protein is CASTGTVLEAFF.

The sample holds a few counts of this clone. The chain recombines TRBV6-6 with TRBJ2-1; 7 bases are a match to TRBD1. Germline V gene lookup returns CDR1 MNHNY and CDR2 SVGAGI (reference sequence). Unmatched junction bases numbered 15, after V lost 8 bases and J lost 8 bases. This CDR3 is 15 amino acids long. CDR3 amino acids: CASRPPWQGVHEQFF. The CDR3 nucleotides are TGTGCCAGCCGACCCCCGTGGCAGGGGGTGCATGAGCAGTTCTTC.